Sequencing of this T cell receptor (beta chain) was carried out in a study of T-cell reconstitution after alpha-beta-depleted transplantation in children. In germline, CDR1 is KGHDR, CDR2 SFDVKD. V was shortened by 5 bases and J by 6 bases, with 5 bases between the two germline ends. The CDR3 has 11 amino acids. TCRbeta library construction was performed incorporating unique molecular identifiers. TCRdb independently ran MiXCR on the PCR reads; one entry per CDR3 protein. The sample yields approximately 82,000 distinct CDR3 sequences, around 18% seen once. This clonotype was observed once. The source is a male patient under 10 years old who had a stem cell transplant for acute lymphoblastic leukemia, so the T cells may come from the graft donor. The sequencing here drew on PBMCs, mostly from graft donor cells, taken 360 days after TCRalphabeta/CD19-depleted stem cell transplant. This chain uses TRBV24-1 with TRBJ2-3; no firm D call. The CDR3 coding sequence is TGTGCCACCAGTGTTGCCGATACGCAGTATTTT. This sequence encodes CATSVADTQYF.